This TCR beta chain is from a study of CD8 T cells in Susac syndrome. The V end was cut by 2 bases, the J end by 10 bases, with 15 bases between. CDR3 length: 15 amino acids. Looked up from germline, CDR1 is SGHTA and CDR2 is FQGTGA. With random hexamers, roughly 0.5 to 1 ug RNA was reverse transcribed. TCRdb used MiXCR to reprocess the immunoSEQ multiplex PCR reads, holding one entry per CDR3 protein. The sample holds some 220,000 distinct CDR3 sequences; 95% are singletons and the top ten take roughly 0.1%. CD8+ and CD4+ T cells circulating in blood were sequenced for TCR beta. The multiple sclerosis controls were treatment-naive patients, and their relapsing-remitting disease was stable or active.

The receptor was isolated from a human donor with multiple sclerosis. The V and J genes are TRBV7-3 and TRBJ1-6; weak D call: TRBD1 (5 bases). The sample was CD4+ T cells from PBMCs. CDR3 bases: TGTGCCAGCAGCTTAGTCGGAGGGGTCCGATCACCCCTCCACTTT. Protein product: CASSLVGGVRSPLHF.